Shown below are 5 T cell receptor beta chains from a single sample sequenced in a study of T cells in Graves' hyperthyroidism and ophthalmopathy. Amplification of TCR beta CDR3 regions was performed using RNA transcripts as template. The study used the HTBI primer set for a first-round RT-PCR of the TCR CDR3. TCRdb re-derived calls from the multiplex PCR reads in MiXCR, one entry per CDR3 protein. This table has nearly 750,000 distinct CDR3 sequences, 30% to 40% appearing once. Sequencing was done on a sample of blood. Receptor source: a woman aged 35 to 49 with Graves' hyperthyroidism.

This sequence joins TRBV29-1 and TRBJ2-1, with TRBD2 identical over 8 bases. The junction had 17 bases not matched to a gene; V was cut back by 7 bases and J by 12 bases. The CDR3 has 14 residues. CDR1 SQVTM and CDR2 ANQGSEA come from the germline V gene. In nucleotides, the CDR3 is TGCAGCGCCATAACGGGACGGAGAAGCGGGGGGCAGTTCTTC. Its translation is CSAITGRRSGGQFF.

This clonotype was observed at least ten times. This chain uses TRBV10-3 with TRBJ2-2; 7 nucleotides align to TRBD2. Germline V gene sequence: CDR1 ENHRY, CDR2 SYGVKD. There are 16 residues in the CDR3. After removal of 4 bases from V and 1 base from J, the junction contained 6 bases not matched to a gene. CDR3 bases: TGTGCCATCAGTGCTCTAGCGGACCTGAACACCGGGGAGCTGTTTTTT. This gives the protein CAISALADLNTGELFF.

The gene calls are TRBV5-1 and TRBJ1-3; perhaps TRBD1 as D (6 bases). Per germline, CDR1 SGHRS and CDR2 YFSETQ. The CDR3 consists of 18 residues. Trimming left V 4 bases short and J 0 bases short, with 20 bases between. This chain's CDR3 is CASSRDMQKSYSGNTIYF. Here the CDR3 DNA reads TGCGCCAGCAGCAGGGACATGCAGAAATCTTACTCTGGAAACACCATATATTTT.

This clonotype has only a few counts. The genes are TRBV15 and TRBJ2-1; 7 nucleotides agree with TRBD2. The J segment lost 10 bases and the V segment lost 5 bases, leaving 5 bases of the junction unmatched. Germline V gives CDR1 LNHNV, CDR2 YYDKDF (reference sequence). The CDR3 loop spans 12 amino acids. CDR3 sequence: CATSFRLAEQFF. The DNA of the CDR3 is TGTGCCACCAGCTTCCGACTAGCAGAGCAGTTCTTC.

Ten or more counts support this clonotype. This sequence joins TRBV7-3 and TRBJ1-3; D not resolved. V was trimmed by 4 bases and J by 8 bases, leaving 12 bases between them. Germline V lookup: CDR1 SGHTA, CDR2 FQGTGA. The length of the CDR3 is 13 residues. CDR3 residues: CASSWDIGDTIYF. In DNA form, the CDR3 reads TGTGCCAGCAGCTGGGATATAGGAGACACCATATATTTT.